Presented here are 27 T cell receptor beta chains from one specimen sequenced in a study of Ad26.COV2.S vaccination and SARS-CoV-2 variants. The assay was immunoSEQ multiplex PCR, and TCRdb's table has in-frame clones only and misses some. Of 300,000 to 350,000 clones in the sample, under 90% are singletons; the top ten hold 5% to 6.5%. The treatment is: 15 to 20 received Ad26.COV2.S at low or high dose, single or two shots; about 5 received placebo; per-sample allocation not given. Day 63 following the first vaccine or placebo injection was when the samples were taken. This material consisted of peripheral blood, taken in a trial of Ad26.COV2.S vaccine versus placebo. All receptors come from a person aged 18 to 59 who received the Ad26.COV2.S COVID-19 vaccine or a placebo.

The chain has TRBV7-8 and TRBJ1-1; D not resolved. Germline CDR1 is SGHVS and CDR2 is FQNEAQ. Between the trimmed V and J ends, which lost 3 bases and 0 bases, there was a span of 8 bases. The CDR3 covers 14 residues. The CDR3 loop is CASSFQVVNTEAFF. The CDR3 DNA follows: TGTGCCAGCAGCTTCCAAGTAGTGAACACTGAAGCTTTCTTT.

The chain is built from TRBV18 and TRBJ1-1; weak D call: TRBD1 (6 bases). The CDR3 extends over 13 amino acids. The V gene's germline CDR1 is KGHSH and CDR2 LQKENI. V shed 4 bases and J shed 6 bases, with 12 bases lying between them. The CDR3 loop reads CASSRGDTAEAFF. In DNA form, the CDR3 reads TGTGCCAGCTCACGGGGGGACACGGCTGAAGCTTTCTTT.

This clone was seen a handful of times. The CDR3 here is CASSRLGAAGNTIYF. The CDR3 bases are TGTGCCAGTAGTCGGTTAGGGGCAGCTGGAAACACCATATATTTT. J is TRBJ1-3 and V is TRBV19; the D gene is possibly TRBD1 (5 bases). This CDR3 region has 15 residues. Germline CDR1 reads LNHDA; CDR2 reads SQIVND (reference sequence). Deletions cut 5 bases from V and 2 bases from J, with 13 bases between.

The V call is TRBV29-1, the J call TRBJ2-1; 7 bases match TRBD1. The CDR3 spans 14 residues. Germline CDR1 is SQVTM and CDR2 is ANQGSEA. V shed 2 bases, J shed 7 bases, and the junction held 8 bases outside the gene matches. CDR3 bases: TGCAGCGTTGAATTGGACAGGCGTCCTAATGAGCAGTTCTTC. Protein product: CSVELDRRPNEQFF.

The chain carries TRBV4-1 and TRBJ1-1; D is unresolved. The germline gives CDR1 MGHRA, CDR2 YSYEKL. The length of the CDR3 is 16 residues. With 1 base removed from V and 0 bases from J, the gap between germline ends came to 12 bases. The CDR3 protein is CASSQVLTLMNTEAFF. The DNA of the CDR3 is TGCGCCAGCAGCCAAGTCTTGACACTTATGAACACTGAAGCTTTCTTT.

This sequence joins TRBV12-3 or TRBV12-4 and TRBJ1-3; no clear D. This CDR3 has 11 amino acids. Trimming pared 4 bases from V and 7 bases from J, leaving 5 bases between. The DNA for the CDR3 is TGTGCCAGCAGTTCTTGGAACACCATATATTTT. Encoded protein: CASSSWNTIYF.

The chain links TRBV2 to TRBJ2-5; 7 bases map to TRBD2. CDR1 is SNHLY and CDR2 is FYNNEI in the germline V gene. This CDR3 has 14 residues. Trimming cost V 8 bases and J 2 bases; bases outside gene matches: 8. The CDR3 loop is CASSRWGGQETQYF. The DNA of the CDR3 is TGTGCCAGCTCCCGGTGGGGGGGACAAGAGACCCAGTACTTC.

This clone came up a few times. The genes are TRBV28 and TRBJ1-6; maybe TRBD1 (6 bases). CDR3 length: 15 residues. From germline, CDR1 is MDHEN and CDR2 SYDVKM. V was pared by 7 bases and J by 9 bases, with 19 bases between. CDR3 sequence (DNA): TGTGCCAGCATTCCTGCAGGGGTTTTCAGTTCACCCCTCCACTTT. Translated, it gives CASIPAGVFSSPLHF.

This sequence joins TRBV6-5 and TRBJ1-1; TRBD1 might be the D (5 bases). The CDR3 has 14 residues. V was shortened by 6 bases and J by 2 bases, with 13 bases between the two germline ends. Germline assignment: CDR1 MNHEY and CDR2 SVGAGI. The CDR3 coding sequence is TGTGCCAGCAGAGAGGGTGGGGACAACACTGAAGCTTTCTTT. Amino acid sequence: CASREGGDNTEAFF.

The chain recombines TRBV7-2 with TRBJ2-2; unclear D gene. This CDR3 is built from 14 residues. Germline-derived CDR1 and CDR2 are SGHTA and FQGNSA. V was cut by 2 bases and J by 2 bases, with 6 bases left in between. DNA for the CDR3: TGTGCCAGCAGCTTATTTGTAAACACCGGGGAGCTGTTTTTT. Its protein is CASSLFVNTGELFF.

This clone showed up just once. The chain has TRBV18 and TRBJ1-1; 7 nucleotides match TRBD1. In germline, CDR1 is KGHSH, CDR2 LQKENI. The junction had 4 bases not matched to a gene; V was cut back by 5 bases and J by 1 base. The CDR3 length is 14 residues. In DNA form, the CDR3 reads TGTGCCAGCTCAGGGACAGCAGAGAACACTGAAGCTTTCTTT. It translates to CASSGTAENTEAFF.

DNA for the CDR3: TGTGCCTGGGACAGCGTGAACACTGAAGCTTTCTTT. It specifies CAWDSVNTEAFF. The rearrangement uses TRBV30 and TRBJ1-1, with D possibly matching TRBD1 (5 bases). CDR1 is GTSNPN and CDR2 is SVGIG in the germline V gene (reference sequence). V gave up 5 bases and J gave up 0 bases, with 7 bases separating them. The length of the CDR3 is 12 residues. Full variable domain (outside the CDR3, taken from reference TRBV30 and TRBJ1-1): SQTIHQWPATLVQPVGSPLSLECTVEGTSNPNLYWYRQAAGRGLQLLFYSVGIGQISSEVPQNLSASRPQDRQFILSSKKLLLSDSGFYLCAWDSVNTEAFFGQGTRLTVV.

The chain employs TRBV4-3 and TRBJ2-1, with 8 bases lining up with TRBD2. The V gene's germline CDR1 is LGHNA and CDR2 YSLEER. V shed 3 bases and J 7 bases; nucleotides not matched to a gene: 8. The CDR3 extends over 15 amino acids. The CDR3 nucleotides read TGCGCCAGCAGCCAGACCACGGGACTAGAAAATGAGCAGTTCTTC. Encoded protein: CASSQTTGLENEQFF.

This chain links TRBV6-5 with TRBJ1-2; D remains ambiguous. The CDR3 spans 13 residues. Per germline, CDR1 MNHEY and CDR2 SVGAGI. V was trimmed by 0 bases and J by 8 bases, leaving 10 bases between them. The CDR3 DNA sequence: TGTGCCAGCAGTTACTCAGGCCCTCAGGGCTACACCTTC. This sequence encodes CASSYSGPQGYTF.

In this sample, this clone turned up a few times. The chain links TRBV2 to TRBJ2-1; D ambiguous. Trimming took 6 bases from V and 3 from J, leaving 12 bases between them. CDR3 length: 14 residues. Germline CDR1 is SNHLY and CDR2 is FYNNEI. The CDR3: CASRKGLDYNEQFF. CDR3 DNA: TGTGCCAGCAGAAAAGGGCTGGACTACAATGAGCAGTTCTTC.

The chain has TRBV25-1 and TRBJ1-5; unclear D gene. V lost 8 bases and J lost 2, with 10 bases in between. CDR1 is MGHDK and CDR2 is SYGVNS in the germline V gene. The CDR3 contains 13 residues. CDR3 DNA sequence: TGTGCCAGCCGGGGTGAGGGCAATCAGCCCCAGCATTTT. Translation: CASRGEGNQPQHF.

The chain is built from TRBV5-1 and TRBJ2-5, with TRBD2 as a possible D gene (6 bases). The V and J ends lost 3 bases and 5 bases respectively, with 11 bases between them. Germline CDR1 reads SGHRS; CDR2 reads YFSETQ. There are 13 residues in the CDR3. CDR3 sequence (DNA): TGCGCCAGCAGCTCTGGGGCGGGGGAGACCCAGTACTTC. This gives the protein CASSSGAGETQYF.

V and J are TRBV11-3 and TRBJ2-2; TRBD2 might be the D (7 bases). Deletions cut 5 bases from V and 8 bases from J, with 18 bases between. Germline assignment: CDR1 SGHNT and CDR2 YENEEA. The CDR3 sequence is 15 residues long. CDR3 protein: CASSPRPAGAGELFF. DNA for the CDR3: TGTGCCAGCAGCCCCAGGCCGGCGGGGGCAGGGGAGCTGTTTTTT.

The chain combines TRBV5-6 with TRBJ2-7; a weak D match, TRBD1 (5 bases). CDR3 length equals 16 residues. Trimming left V 0 bases short and J 6 bases short, with 19 bases between. CDR1 and CDR2 from the germline V gene are SGHDT and YYEEEE. The CDR3 spells CASSLVGRLGRSEQYF. The CDR3 DNA is TGTGCCAGCAGCTTGGTGGGCAGGTTGGGGCGTTCCGAGCAGTACTTC.

The chain carries TRBV24-1 and TRBJ2-1; 12 nucleotides line up with TRBD2. The CDR3 length is 14 residues. Trimming cost V 4 bases and J 8 bases; bases outside gene matches: 2. Per germline, CDR1 KGHDR and CDR2 SFDVKD. CDR3 DNA: TGTGCCACCAGTGACAGGACTAGCGGGGATGAGCAGTTCTTC. This encodes CATSDRTSGDEQFF.

The chain links TRBV7-6 to TRBJ2-1; TRBD2 is a possible D gene (5 bases). Germline-derived CDR1 and CDR2 are SGHVS and FNYEAQ. The CDR3 has 13 amino acids. The V and J ends lost 6 bases and 0 bases respectively, with 6 bases between them. The CDR3 nucleotides read TGTGCCAGCAGGGGGAGCTCCTACAATGAGCAGTTCTTC. Protein sequence: CASRGSSYNEQFF.

The V call is TRBV9, the J call TRBJ1-2; TRBD1 might be the D (6 bases). Germline lookup yields CDR1 SGDLS and CDR2 YYNGEE. The CDR3 extends over 15 amino acids. V was shortened by 3 bases and J by 0 bases, with 12 bases between the two germline ends. The CDR3 region is CASSATGTTNYGYTF. The CDR3 DNA reads TGTGCCAGCAGCGCAACAGGGACCACTAACTATGGCTACACCTTC.

This clone showed up just once. This rearrangement joins TRBV11-2 to TRBJ1-1, with a weak D call TRBD1 (5 bases). The CDR3 spans 14 residues. The V and J ends lost 3 bases and 1 base respectively, with 9 bases between them. CDR1 is SGHAT, CDR2 FQNNGV, per germline. CDR3 DNA: TGTGCCAGCAGCTTTAAGACAGAGAACACTGAAGCTTTCTTT. This encodes CASSFKTENTEAFF.

CDR3 loop: CASKIAVGTEAFF. CDR3 DNA: TGTGCCAGCAAAATAGCGGTCGGCACTGAAGCTTTCTTT. The chain couples TRBV12-3 or TRBV12-4 to TRBJ1-1; the D is unclear. This CDR3 is built from 13 residues. Trimming cost V 7 bases and J 4 bases, with 13 bases left between them.

The chain is built from TRBV4-3 and TRBJ2-3; 9 bases map to TRBD1. The ends lost 0 bases at V and 0 bases at J; junction bases unmatched: 7. CDR1 LGHNA and CDR2 YSLEER come from the germline V gene. The CDR3 totals 18 residues. The CDR3 loop is CASSQERGTGYSTDTQYF. The CDR3, as DNA: TGCGCCAGCAGCCAAGAAAGGGGGACAGGGTACAGCACAGATACGCAGTATTTT.

This chain connects TRBV9 to TRBJ2-2, with 7 positions matching TRBD2. The CDR3 consists of 18 residues. The V and J ends lost 0 bases and 2 bases, in that order; junction bases with no gene match: 10. Germline-derived CDR1 and CDR2 are SGDLS and YYNGEE. CDR3 in DNA: TGTGCCAGCAGCGTAGCTGCGGTCCCGACTAGCAACACCGGGGAGCTGTTTTTT. As protein: CASSVAAVPTSNTGELFF.

V is TRBV6-5 and J is TRBJ1-1; no clear D gene. V lost 6 bases to trimming and J lost 1 base, with 6 bases between them. CDR1 is MNHEY, CDR2 SVGAGI, per germline. This CDR3 has 12 residues. CDR3 sequence: CASRVGNTEAFF. CDR3 nucleotides: TGTGCCAGCAGGGTAGGGAACACTGAAGCTTTCTTT.